This entry concerns a single T cell receptor beta chain. Germline lookup yields CDR1 SNHLY and CDR2 FYNNEI. The CDR3 spans 14 residues. V lost 5 bases to trimming and J lost 6 bases; unmatched junction nucleotides: 2. The data were obtained in a study of technical replicates of blood from several donors. Only in-frame clones appear in the TCRdb table, and some are missing; sequencing was by immunoSEQ multiplex PCR. The repertoire consists of roughly 80,000 clones, with just over 90% occurring once and the leading ten covering roughly 0.25%. The V and J genes are TRBV2 and TRBJ2-2; 11 bases fit TRBD1. The sequence was obtained from a human donor in good health. Sequenced: T cells isolated from PBMCs. CDR3 bases: TGTGCCAGCAGTCGGACAGGGGGCCCCGGGGAGCTGTTTTTT. Translation: CASSRTGGPGELFF. Variable domain in full (rest from reference TRBV2 and TRBJ2-2): EPEVTQTPSHQVTQMGQEVILRCVPISNHLYFYWYRQILGQKVEFLVSFYNNEISEKSEIFDDQFSVERPDGSNFTLKIRSTKLEDSAMYFCASSRTGGPGELFFGEGSRLTVL.